The 9 T cell receptor beta chains reported below all come from one sample, sequenced in a study of blood T cell repertoires in COVID-19. Profiled with immunoSEQ multiplex PCR; TCRdb holds only in-frame clones, not every one. The sample gives 68,000 or so clones, 65% to 80% of which show up once; around 30% is in the top ten. Sequenced: peripheral blood. These receptors were collected from a human donor in a cohort sampled during active COVID-19.

The rearrangement uses TRBV19 and TRBJ1-5; D is unresolved. Trimming took 5 bases from V and 5 from J, leaving 13 bases between them. The CDR3 is made up of 14 amino acids. The V gene's germline CDR1 is LNHDA and CDR2 SQIVND (reference sequence). The CDR3 DNA follows: TGTGCCAGTAGTTCTTTCCCTTCTTATCAGCCCCAGCATTTT. This sequence encodes CASSSFPSYQPQHF.

This clone appeared a few times. The chain joins TRBV5-1 to TRBJ1-6, with TRBD1 matching over 8 bases. CDR1 and CDR2 from the germline V gene are SGHRS and YFSETQ. After removal of 3 bases from V and 9 bases from J, the junction contained 5 bases not matched to a gene. The CDR3 is 14 amino acids. The CDR3: CASSSDRGGSPLHF. Written as DNA, the CDR3 is TGCGCCAGCAGCTCCGACAGGGGAGGTTCACCCCTCCACTTT.

Of note for this clone: Other DNA sequences of this sample code for an identical CDR3. The rearrangement links TRBV14 to TRBJ2-5; 10 bases are a match to TRBD1. V shed 4 bases, J shed 5 bases, and the junction held 4 bases outside the gene matches. CDR3 length: 14 residues. CDR1 is SGHDN and CDR2 is FVKESK in the germline V gene. The DNA for the CDR3 is TGTGCCAGCAGCCGGGGACAGGGGAGGGAGACCCAGTACTTC. This sequence encodes CASSRGQGRETQYF.

This clone was recorded once. The chain links TRBV7-9 to TRBJ2-2, with D possibly being TRBD1 (6 bases). Trimming removed 5 bases from V and 2 bases from J, with 12 bases in between. The CDR3 consists of 15 residues. CDR1 and CDR2 (germline): SEHNR, FQNEAQ (reference sequence). As DNA, the CDR3 is TGTGCCAGCAGCCCCAGAGGGGGAAACACCGGGGAGCTGTTTTTT. Translating it yields CASSPRGGNTGELFF.

There are a few counts of this clone. V and J are TRBV5-1 and TRBJ1-3, with D possibly being TRBD1 (5 bases). Germline V gene sequence: CDR1 SGHRS, CDR2 YFSETQ. The CDR3 is 17 residues long. V was cut by 4 bases and J by 4 bases, with 21 bases left in between. CDR3 nucleotide sequence: TGCGCCAGCAGCCCTGGAAACGTGTGGGGCACAGGAAACACCATATATTTT. Its translation is CASSPGNVWGTGNTIYF.

This chain connects TRBV28 to TRBJ1-5, with D unclear. CDR1 is MDHEN, CDR2 SYDVKM, per germline. CDR3 length equals 13 residues. Trimming removed 3 bases at V and 6 bases at J, with 9 bases between. The CDR3 sequence: CASSFADSQPQHF. The CDR3 nucleotides are TGTGCCAGCAGTTTTGCGGACTCTCAGCCCCAGCATTTT.

In its sample, this clone was seen once. The V gene is TRBV9, the J gene TRBJ1-1, with 9 positions matching TRBD1. CDR3 length equals 16 residues. V was pared by 3 bases and J by 3 bases, with 9 bases of the junction left unmatched. Germline loops: CDR1 SGDLS, CDR2 YYNGEE. The CDR3 DNA is TGTGCCAGCAGCGCCGGGACAGGGTTTTACGACACTGAAGCTTTCTTT. Translation: CASSAGTGFYDTEAFF.

This rearrangement joins TRBV7-2 to TRBJ2-3, with 8 positions matching TRBD1. CDR1 SGHTA and CDR2 FQGNSA come from the germline V gene. The CDR3 is 14 amino acids. V was clipped by 4 bases and J by 4 bases; unmatched bases: 4. CDR3 coding DNA: TGTGCCAGCAGCTCCCGGACAGGGTCAGATACGCAGTATTTT. It specifies CASSSRTGSDTQYF. The full variable domain, completed using reference TRBV7-2 and TRBJ2-3, is GAGVSQSPSNKVTEKGKDVELRCDPISGHTALYWYRQSLGQGLEFLIYFQGNSAPDKSGLPSDRFSAERTGGSVSTLTIQRTQQEDSAVYLCASSSRTGSDTQYFGPGTRLTVL.

The rearrangement links TRBV4-1 to TRBJ2-1; the D is unclear. Germline CDR1 and CDR2: MGHRA and YSYEKL. The CDR3 is 15 residues long. V was trimmed by 1 base and J by 1 base, leaving 8 bases between them. The CDR3 DNA is TGCGCCAGCAGCCAAGTTGCGGTTTCCTACAATGAGCAGTTCTTC. It specifies CASSQVAVSYNEQFF.